In its sample, the clone carrying this T cell receptor (beta chain) was seen a few times. Its target is unknown. This sample stems from a study of blood T cells in healthy people across ages. General observations from the study: Diversity of TCR beta per million T cells declined in a roughly linear way with age. Estimates of diversity drawn from one million T cells were considered underestimates.

A second PCR, run for roughly 7 to 12 cycles, used a sample-barcoded 5' primer plus a J-beta primer mix. Per-sample output comprised a minimum of 2.5 million paired-end reads containing CDR3. Using its own MiXCR run on the 5' RACE reads, TCRdb lists one record per CDR3 protein. This sample yields almost 1 million distinct CDR3 sequences, of which roughly 50% are seen a single time; roughly a fifth belongs to the top ten. Germline V CDR1 and CDR2: DFQATT, SNEGSKA (reference sequence). This CDR3 region has 14 residues. The chain recombines TRBV20-1 with TRBJ2-5; 7 bases are a match to TRBD2. The DNA matches TRBJ2-7 better at its end, which makes the J call doubtful. The sequence was obtained from a woman aged 60-75 years in good health. Source material: blood. The CDR3 nucleotides read TGCAGTGCTAGGGAGCACGGGAGGAAATACGAGCAGTACTTC. Amino acids: CSAREHGRKYEQYF.